These 29 T cell receptor beta chains share one sample of origin, sequenced in a study of T cell responses to AZD1222 COVID-19 vaccine. Sequenced by immunoSEQ multiplex PCR; TCRdb stores in-frame clones only, minus some. The sample carries about 150,000 clones, 75% to 95% recorded once. The sequences come from peripheral blood, collected 28 days after the second AZD1222 dose. These receptors were obtained from an adult who received the AZD1222 COVID-19 vaccine.

The rearrangement uses TRBV4-1 and TRBJ1-2; 11 bases map to TRBD1. Per the germline V gene, CDR1 is MGHRA and CDR2 is YSYEKL. This CDR3 contains 16 residues. Trimming at V came to 3 bases and at J to 4 bases, leaving 7 bases not matched to a gene. The CDR3 protein is CASSQRGQGAIYGYTF. CDR3 nucleotide sequence: TGCGCCAGCAGCCAGAGAGGACAGGGGGCGATCTATGGCTACACCTTC.

The chain's CDR3 is CASSSASGGMNEQFF. CDR3 nucleotides: TGTGCCAGCAGTTCGGCTAGCGGGGGGATGAATGAGCAGTTCTTC. The chain combines TRBV6-2 or TRBV6-3 with TRBJ2-1; 11 nucleotides agree with TRBD2. V lost 4 bases and J lost 7; bases outside the gene matches: 6. Germline loops: CDR1 MNHEY, CDR2 SVGEGT. The CDR3 contains 15 residues.

V usage is TRBV11-2 and J usage is TRBJ1-1, with a tentative D call TRBD1 (5 bases). Germline V gene sequence: CDR1 SGHAT, CDR2 FQNNGV. Trimming pared 7 bases from V and 4 bases from J, leaving 19 bases between. This CDR3 spans 15 amino acids. The CDR3 sequence is CASTDYRRGGTEAFF. The CDR3 bases are TGTGCCAGCACCGATTATAGAAGGGGAGGCACTGAAGCTTTCTTT.

The V and J genes are TRBV29-1 and TRBJ1-1; no firm D call. V was shortened by 7 bases and J by 8 bases, with 11 bases between the two germline ends. Germline V lookup: CDR1 SQVTM, CDR2 ANQGSEA. This CDR3 region has 10 residues. In nucleotides, the CDR3 is TGCAGCGCCGGAGGGTTGGAAGCTTTCTTT. Translated: CSAGGLEAFF.

The chain employs TRBV27 and TRBJ2-7; 9 positions agree with TRBD2. Germline V gene data show CDR1 as MNHEY and CDR2 as SMNVEV (reference sequence). The length of the CDR3 is 14 residues. The junction had 2 bases not matched to a gene; V was cut back by 5 bases and J by 0 bases. The chain's CDR3 is CASSISGSSYEQYF. CDR3 bases: TGTGCCAGCAGTATTAGCGGGAGCTCCTACGAGCAGTACTTC.

This clone appeared once. This chain connects TRBV7-9 to TRBJ1-2; 9 positions agree with TRBD1. From germline, CDR1 is SEHNR and CDR2 FQNEAQ (reference sequence). The CDR3 contains 18 residues. J was trimmed by 3 bases and V by 1 base; bases with no gene match: 12. CDR3 in amino acids: CASSLGIGQGYGDYGYTF. CDR3 nucleotides: TGTGCCAGCAGCTTAGGAATCGGACAGGGGTATGGAGACTATGGCTACACCTTC.

This clone has a single count. The gene calls are TRBV5-6 and TRBJ2-7, with a tentative D call TRBD1 (6 bases). V lost 3 bases, J lost 2 bases, and 12 bases lay in between. CDR3 length: 14 amino acids. Germline CDR1 is SGHDT and CDR2 is YYEEEE. The CDR3 reads CASSSDNRAYEQYF. The CDR3 DNA reads TGTGCCAGCAGCTCGGACAACAGGGCCTACGAGCAGTACTTC.

CDR3 nucleotide sequence: TGTGCCAGCAGTGAAGATGCGGGGGTCGGCACTGAAGCTTTCTTT. Protein: CASSEDAGVGTEAFF. This sequence joins TRBV2 and TRBJ1-1, with D possibly being TRBD1 (5 bases). This CDR3 is 15 amino acids long. Germline V lookup: CDR1 SNHLY, CDR2 FYNNEI. V was trimmed by 1 base and J by 4 bases, leaving 13 bases between them.

J is TRBJ1-1 and V is TRBV2, with 8 bases lining up with TRBD1. The germline V gene encodes CDR1 SNHLY and CDR2 FYNNEI. The ends lost 6 bases at V and 4 bases at J; junction bases unmatched: 7. This CDR3 is built from 14 residues. The CDR3 loop reads CASRLTGEGTEAFF. The DNA of the CDR3 is TGTGCCAGCAGGTTGACAGGGGAAGGCACTGAAGCTTTCTTT.

This chain connects TRBV10-1 to TRBJ1-5; no reliable D call. Germline lookup yields CDR1 WNHNN and CDR2 SYGVQD (reference sequence). The CDR3 loop spans 13 amino acids. Trimming cost V 8 bases and J 1 base, with 9 bases left between them. The CDR3 is CASSRGSNQPQHF. CDR3 nucleotides: TGCGCCAGCTCCCGGGGAAGCAATCAGCCCCAGCATTTT.

The rearrangement links TRBV11-2 to TRBJ1-2; a weak D match, TRBD1 (5 bases). This CDR3 is built from 13 residues. V was shortened by 1 base and J by 7 bases, with 10 bases between the two germline ends. CDR1 is SGHAT and CDR2 is FQNNGV in the germline V gene. The CDR3 DNA reads as TGTGCCAGCAGCTTAGCCGCGACAGCTGGCTACACCTTC. Protein: CASSLAATAGYTF.

This CDR3 is CASSFWTSGQPSTDTQYF. The DNA of the CDR3 is TGCGCCAGCAGCTTTTGGACTAGCGGACAACCTAGCACAGATACGCAGTATTTT. V is TRBV5-1 and J is TRBJ2-3; 10 bases are a match to TRBD2. Germline trimming cut 2 bases from V and 0 bases from J; bases unmatched to any gene: 9. The CDR3 is 18 residues long. CDR1 and CDR2 from the germline V gene are SGHRS and YFSETQ.

The chain combines TRBV2 with TRBJ1-2, with D uncertain. The CDR3 runs 13 residues. V shed 1 base and J shed 4 bases, with 7 bases lying between them. CDR1 and CDR2 from the germline V gene are SNHLY and FYNNEI. The DNA of the CDR3 is TGTGCCAGCAGTGAAGGGGTGGTCTATGGCTACACCTTC. Residues: CASSEGVVYGYTF.

The gene calls are TRBV7-9 and TRBJ1-2; possible D gene TRBD1, 6 bases. This CDR3 region has 13 residues. V lost 3 bases, J lost 4 bases, and 9 bases lay in between. CDR1 is SEHNR, CDR2 FQNEAQ, per germline (reference sequence). The CDR3 reads CASSFVTGYGYTF. The DNA of the CDR3 is TGTGCCAGCAGCTTTGTGACAGGCTATGGCTACACCTTC.

The V call is TRBV12-5, the J call TRBJ2-5; D remains ambiguous. This CDR3 contains 15 residues. V lost 4 bases and J 2 bases, leaving 14 bases between the germline ends. Germline V gene lookup returns CDR1 LGHNT and CDR2 FRNRAP. The CDR3 sequence: CASGSQPNRQETQYF. Here the CDR3 DNA reads TGTGCTAGTGGTTCTCAGCCGAACCGACAAGAGACCCAGTACTTC.

The chain recombines TRBV6-5 with TRBJ2-7; 9 nucleotides agree with TRBD1. CDR1 and CDR2 from the germline V gene are MNHEY and SVGAGI. The CDR3 runs to 15 residues. V shed 5 bases, J shed 7 bases, and the junction held 12 bases outside the gene matches. This CDR3 is CASSHTGGDIKEQYF. In DNA form, the CDR3 reads TGTGCCAGCAGTCACACAGGGGGCGATATCAAAGAGCAGTACTTC.

V and J are TRBV15 and TRBJ2-1; 14 bases are a match to TRBD2. The CDR3 loop spans 16 amino acids. V dropped 6 bases and J dropped 4; count of bases not matched to a gene: 5. Germline CDR1 reads LNHNV; CDR2 reads YYDKDF (reference sequence). CDR3 sequence reads: CATRRLAGGNYNEQFF. The CDR3 DNA is TGTGCCACCAGGAGACTAGCGGGAGGGAATTACAATGAGCAGTTCTTC.

DNA of the CDR3: TGTGCCAGCAGCCAAGGACTCGCCGGGACTAGCGGAAAAGAGACCCAGTACTTC. Amino acids: CASSQGLAGTSGKETQYF. The J gene is TRBJ2-5, the V gene TRBV3-1 (or the pseudogene TRBV3-2), with 11 nucleotides matching TRBD2. The V and J ends lost 1 base and 3 bases, in that order; junction bases with no gene match: 10. Germline assignment: CDR1 LGHDT and CDR2 YNNKEL (reference sequence). The length of the CDR3 is 18 residues.

The table lists this clone with a count of one. One end of the junction is discordant with germline, which a read error may explain. V and J are TRBV15 and TRBJ1-4; D unresolved. The germline CDR1 and CDR2 sequences are LNHNV and YYDKDF (reference sequence). The CDR3 totals 13 residues. Here the CDR3 reads CATSREPREFPIF. The DNA for the CDR3 is TGTGCCACCAGCAGAGAGCCTCGGGAATTTCCCATTTTT. Looking up the rest from reference TRBV15 and TRBJ1-4 gives the full variable domain: DAMVIQNPRYQVTQFGKPVTLSCSQTLNHNVMYWYQQKSSQAPKLLFHYYDKDFNNEADTPDNFQSRRPNTSFCFLDIRSPGLGDTAMYLCATSREPREFPIFGSGTQLSVL.

The chain recombines TRBV7-9 with TRBJ1-6; possibly TRBD1 for D (6 bases). This CDR3 has 14 residues. Germline CDR1 and CDR2: SEHNR and FQNEAQ (reference sequence). Trimming took 5 bases from V and 14 from J, leaving 19 bases between them. CDR3 protein: CASSSPRGQGTLHF. CDR3 sequence (DNA): TGTGCCAGCAGCAGTCCCCGGGGGCAGGGGACCCTCCACTTT.

V is TRBV7-7 and J is TRBJ2-2; 7 nucleotides match TRBD2. The CDR3 length is 15 residues. Germline values: CDR1 SSHAT, CDR2 FNYEAQ (reference sequence). The V segment lost 1 base and the J segment 4 bases; nucleotides outside the gene matches: 3. CDR3 sequence reads: CASSLGPSGTGELFF. In DNA form, the CDR3 reads TGTGCCAGCAGCTTAGGGCCTAGCGGCACCGGGGAGCTGTTTTTT.

The chain is built from TRBV7-8 and TRBJ1-2; the D gene is possibly TRBD1 (6 bases). This CDR3 spans 13 amino acids. The V end lost 1 base, the J end lost 8 bases, and 11 bases lay between the germline ends. Germline CDR1 and CDR2: SGHVS and FQNEAQ. CDR3 nucleotide sequence: TGTGCCAGCAGCTTAGGGCAAGGGGGAGGCTACACCTTC. This translates into CASSLGQGGGYTF.

This clone came up once. The V and J genes are TRBV27 and TRBJ2-3; D is possibly TRBD2 (6 bases). CDR3 length equals 12 residues. Germline CDR1 MNHEY, CDR2 SMNVEV (reference sequence). Trimming left V 6 bases short and J 9 bases short, with 13 bases between. The CDR3 protein is CASSPPAGTQYF. DNA for the CDR3: TGTGCCAGCAGCCCCCCGGCGGGGACGCAGTATTTT.

The CDR3 is CASSLGANVLTF. The DNA of the CDR3 is TGTGCCAGCTCACTGGGGGCCAACGTCCTGACTTTC. V and J are TRBV18 and TRBJ2-6; no definite D call. V was cut by 4 bases and J by 4 bases, with 2 bases left in between. The CDR3 consists of 12 residues. The germline CDR1 and CDR2 sequences are KGHSH and LQKENI.

The V call is TRBV11-1, the J call TRBJ1-3; 7 bases align to TRBD1. With V trimmed by 3 bases and J by 0 bases, 2 bases remained unmatched. CDR1 and CDR2 (germline): SGHAT, FQDESV (reference sequence). CDR3 length: 15 residues. The CDR3 nucleotides are TGTGCCAGCAGCTTGGACAGGAACTCTGGAAACACCATATATTTT. Translated: CASSLDRNSGNTIYF.

The J gene is TRBJ2-1, the V gene TRBV10-1; 7 nucleotides match TRBD2. J was trimmed by 6 bases and V by 6 bases; bases with no gene match: 11. The CDR3 length is 15 residues. CDR1 is WNHNN, CDR2 SYGVQD, per germline (reference sequence). This CDR3 is CASREGSGAGNEQFF. The CDR3 nucleotides read TGCGCCAGCAGAGAGGGGAGCGGGGCCGGCAATGAGCAGTTCTTC.

CDR3 protein: CASTPPGLAGGPGTGELFF. In nucleotides, the CDR3 is TGTGCCAGCACCCCACCCGGACTAGCGGGAGGGCCTGGCACCGGGGAGCTGTTTTTT. J is TRBJ2-2 and V is TRBV5-6; 15 bases are a match to TRBD2. With 6 bases clipped from V and 4 bases from J, the junction kept 13 bases outside the gene matches. CDR3 length: 19 amino acids. The germline CDR1 and CDR2 sequences are SGHDT and YYEEEE. The whole variable domain, remainder taken from reference TRBV5-6 and TRBJ2-2, is DAGVTQSPTHLIKTRGQQVTLRCSPKSGHDTVSWYQQALGQGPQFIFQYYEEEERQRGNFPDRFSGHQFPNYSSELNVNALLLGDSALYLCASTPPGLAGGPGTGELFFGEGSRLTVL.

The chain links TRBV6-8 to TRBJ2-7; 10 bases agree with TRBD1. J was trimmed by 5 bases and V by 6 bases; bases with no gene match: 13. This CDR3 has 16 residues. The germline V gene has CDR1 MNHGY and CDR2 SAAAGT. The CDR3 bases are TGTGCCAGCAGCCACAGAGCCGGGACAGGGGCCCACGAGCAGTACTTC. Translating it yields CASSHRAGTGAHEQYF.

As DNA, the CDR3 is TGTGCCAGTAGGGACAGGGGGCAGTCCCAGCATTTT. It encodes CASRDRGQSQHF. This chain uses TRBV19 with TRBJ1-5; 11 bases are shared with TRBD1. In germline, CDR1 is LNHDA, CDR2 SQIVND (reference sequence). The CDR3 runs 12 residues. Germline trimming cut 6 bases from V and 11 bases from J; bases unmatched to any gene: 3.